This T cell receptor (beta chain) came from a study of beta chain features in type 1 diabetes (dated by TCRdb to 2017 to 2018). Turning to the overall study: No differences in mean age, gender distribution, total cell number or subset yield were found between patients and healthy donors. A total of 85 million to 140 million sorted cells were examined across all samples, and a strong correlation was observed between cell number per subset and RNA yield. The study compared TCRB repertoires of sorted circulating CD4+ T cell subsets between recently diagnosed type 1 diabetes patients and matched healthy donors. Whereas all 30 or so donors provided naive and central memory subsets, regulatory and stem cell-like memory subsets were isolated from just 8 patients and roughly eight healthy donors.

This clone was recorded a few times. No cognate antigen has been identified for it. No much larger clone exists at a distance of one base, and base qualities are not known. Each donor gave one peripheral blood draw, approximately 120 mL on average, collected into heparinised tubes. Naive, central memory, regulatory and stem cell-like memory CD4+ T cells were sorted on a BD FACSAria II using a panel including CD45RO, CCR7, CD25, CD127, CD95 and CD27. Purity was above 95% for every sorted population. PBMCs were isolated immediately by Lymphoprep density gradient centrifugation and stained directly without culture. Samples were stained and sorted in pairs, with one healthy donor and one patient per experiment, so that batch effects were minimized. All of the isolated RNA was reverse transcribed with the High Capacity cDNA Reverse Transcription Kit, so expressed TCRB transcripts were sequenced. Naive, central memory and regulatory T cell samples underwent deep immunoSEQ sequencing, averaging roughly 3.4 million total reads per sample. Sorted cells were lysed in RLT buffer and RNA was extracted with DNase-treated RNeasy Micro or Mini kits, depending on cell number. To prevent cross-contamination, every cell subset was processed on its own, while patient and healthy donor samples were processed together. Using the immunoSEQ multiplex PCR, TCRB sequences were amplified from cDNA into 87-bp fragments spanning the CDR3 region. Amplicons were sequenced on the Illumina HiSeq platform. On the study's bioinformatics: Synthetic template baselines were used to correct PCR bias computationally, reads within Hamming distance 2 were collapsed together, and singletons that could not be merged were discarded. Reads were aligned against IMGT so that V, D and J genes, CDR3 length and insertions or deletions at six rearrangement sites could be assigned. Within each subset, clonotype counts were normalized to sorted cell number, after which true diversity and Gini coefficients were computed with the tcR R package. Repertoire sharing was quantified using the overlap coefficient calculated on TCRB nucleotide sequences. Held by TCRdb, this immuneACCESS table contains in-frame sequences only and omits some clones. Under half of the omission traces to an unresolved V gene where checked; the cause of the rest is unknown. V, J and clone size were drawn from that table, and D and trimming were deduced from the DNA. The sample profile shows under 150,000 clones; around 9% of them were found once. The leading ten clones occupy 0.75% of the sample.

Study-wide findings and limitations: Because cDNA was sequenced instead of genomic DNA, highly expressing activated cells could be over-represented, though the groups showed no difference in activation or CD3 levels. Fewer insertions and more nucleotide deletions at VDJ recombination sites were observed in patients with type 1 diabetes, implying thymic rearrangement abnormalities. Naive, central memory and regulatory TCRB repertoires appeared to be more alike among patients than among healthy donors. Because the HLA sub-analyses included only small numbers of individuals, any influence of HLA type on TCRB rearrangement was left unresolved. PCR may preferentially amplify shorter templates, but because patient and control samples were amplified and corrected together, any resulting skew would affect both groups equally. A moderate but significant shortening of TCRB CDR3 length was observed in type 1 diabetes patients in all four CD4+ subsets.

From cysteine to phenylalanine, the CDR3 is 13 amino acids long. Just CDR3 DNA is preserved here, 39 bases in frame from base 1. From V the trimming removes 9 bases and from J it removes 4 bases, while the gene matches leave 4 bases of the junction unaccounted for. CDR1 ENHRY and CDR2 SYGVKD were looked up in the germline V gene. The rearranged chain carries TRBV10-3 and TRBJ1-3, and 9 junctional nucleotides match TRBD1. The sequencing input was central memory CD4+ T cells from blood. The receptor comes from a man in his thirties or forties with type 1 diabetes. The CDR3 is CAIRQGEGNTIYF. At the DNA level, the sequence is TGTGCCATTCGACAGGGGGAAGGAAACACCATATATTTT.